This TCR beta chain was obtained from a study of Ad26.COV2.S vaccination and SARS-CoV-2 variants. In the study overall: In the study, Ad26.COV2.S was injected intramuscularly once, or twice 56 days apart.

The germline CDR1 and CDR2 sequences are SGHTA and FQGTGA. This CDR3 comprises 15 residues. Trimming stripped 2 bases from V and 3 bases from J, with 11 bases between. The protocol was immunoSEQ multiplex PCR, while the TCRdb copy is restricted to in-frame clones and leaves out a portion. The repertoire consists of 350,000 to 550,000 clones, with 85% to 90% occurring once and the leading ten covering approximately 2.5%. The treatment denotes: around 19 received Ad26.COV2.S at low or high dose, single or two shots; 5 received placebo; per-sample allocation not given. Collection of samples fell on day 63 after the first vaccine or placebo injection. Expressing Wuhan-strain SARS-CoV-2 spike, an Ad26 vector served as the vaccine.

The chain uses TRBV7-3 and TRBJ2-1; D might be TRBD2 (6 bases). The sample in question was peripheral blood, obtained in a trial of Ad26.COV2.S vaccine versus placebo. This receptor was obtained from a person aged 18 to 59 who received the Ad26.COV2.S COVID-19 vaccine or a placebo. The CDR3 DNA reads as TGTGCCAGCAGCTTATTATCCGGGGGCTACAATGAGCAGTTCTTC. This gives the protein CASSLLSGGYNEQFF.